Listed here are 23 T cell receptor beta chains from one sample, sequenced in a study of T cell changes during pregnancy in multiple sclerosis. The data were produced by immunoSEQ multiplex PCR, yet TCRdb's version contains in-frame clones alone and is incomplete. The sample lists around 69,000 clones, around nine tenths seen once, with 2.1% in the top ten. The specimen comprised peripheral blood, sampled in the second trimester of pregnancy. The receptor source for this set is a female donor in good health, enrolled as a control in a pregnancy study.

This clone was seen only once. The rearrangement uses TRBV29-1 and TRBJ2-3, with D perhaps TRBD2 (7 bases). The CDR3 runs 12 residues. The germline V gene has CDR1 SQVTM and CDR2 ANQGSEA. Between the trimmed V and J ends, which lost 3 bases and 5 bases, there was a span of 9 bases. The DNA for the CDR3 is TGCAGCGTTGACGGGGGGCGAGATACGCAGTATTTT. It yields the protein CSVDGGRDTQYF.

The chain combines TRBV28 with TRBJ2-3; perhaps TRBD1 as D (5 bases). The V gene lost 5 bases and the J gene lost 6 bases, with 15 bases spanning the gap. This CDR3 contains 14 residues. Germline CDR1 reads MDHEN; CDR2 reads SYDVKM. The CDR3 region is CASSAQRGRDTQYF. CDR3 nucleotide sequence: TGTGCCAGCAGTGCTCAAAGGGGCCGGGATACGCAGTATTTT.

This rearrangement joins TRBV5-8 to TRBJ2-1, with D uncertain. Per germline, CDR1 SGHTS and CDR2 YDEGEE. V lost 0 bases to trimming and J lost 3 bases, with 16 bases between them. This CDR3 region has 17 residues. CDR3 loop: CASSLAINSHLYNEQFF. CDR3 sequence (DNA): TGTGCCAGCAGCTTGGCTATAAACAGTCATCTCTACAATGAGCAGTTCTTC.

The CDR3 reads CASSWGTNYTF. The CDR3 DNA reads TGTGCCAGCTCCTGGGGGACAAATTACACCTTC. The chain recombines TRBV6-5 with TRBJ1-2; possible D gene TRBD1, 6 bases. CDR1 and CDR2 from the germline V gene are MNHEY and SVGAGI. The CDR3 sequence is 11 residues long. Trimming stripped 8 bases from V and 11 bases from J, with 15 bases between.

The chain uses TRBV19 and TRBJ2-1, with D hard to call. The CDR3 has 14 amino acids. V lost 8 bases to trimming and J lost 5 bases, with 16 bases between them. CDR1 is LNHDA, CDR2 SQIVND, per germline (reference sequence). The CDR3 sequence is CASLRIGSDNEQFF. The CDR3 nucleotides are TGTGCCAGTCTACGCATCGGTTCCGACAATGAGCAGTTCTTC.

This chain links TRBV5-6 with TRBJ2-7; 8 nucleotides line up with TRBD1. Germline trimming cut 0 bases from V and 4 bases from J; bases unmatched to any gene: 18. The CDR3 consists of 19 residues. From germline, CDR1 is SGHDT and CDR2 YYEEEE. CDR3 nucleotide sequence: TGTGCCAGCAGCTTGGTCTCCCACCTCCGGGACAGGTTTACATACGAGCAGTACTTC. The encoded protein is CASSLVSHLRDRFTYEQYF.

The chain employs TRBV6-5 and TRBJ2-7; 8 bases agree with TRBD1. The CDR3 length is 15 residues. After removal of 2 bases from V and 2 bases from J, the junction contained 5 bases not matched to a gene. CDR1 and CDR2 from the germline V gene are MNHEY and SVGAGI. This CDR3 reads CASSYDAQGAYEQYF. The CDR3 DNA sequence: TGTGCCAGCAGTTACGACGCACAGGGGGCCTACGAGCAGTACTTC.

The rearrangement uses TRBV7-8 and TRBJ2-5; D gene ambiguous. The V end was cut by 5 bases, the J end by 13 bases, with 17 bases between. Germline V CDR1 and CDR2: SGHVS, FQNEAQ. The CDR3 contains 12 residues. The CDR3 nucleotides are TGTGCCAGCAGCCCCCAACCCGGGTCTTGGTACTTC. Residues: CASSPQPGSWYF.

The gene calls are TRBV7-2 and TRBJ1-3; D is undetermined. This CDR3 region has 15 residues. V was pared by 2 bases and J by 0 bases, with 8 bases between. The germline V gene has CDR1 SGHTA and CDR2 FQGNSA. The CDR3 here is CASSLLPVSGNTIYF. In DNA form, the CDR3 reads TGTGCCAGCAGCTTACTTCCGGTCTCTGGAAACACCATATATTTT. The whole variable domain, remainder taken from reference TRBV7-2 and TRBJ1-3, is GAGVSQSPSNKVTEKGKDVELRCDPISGHTALYWYRQSLGQGLEFLIYFQGNSAPDKSGLPSDRFSAERTGGSVSTLTIQRTQQEDSAVYLCASSLLPVSGNTIYFGEGSWLTVV.

The V gene is TRBV4-1, the J gene TRBJ1-5, with 7 bases identical to TRBD1. V lost 1 base, J lost 6 bases, and 9 bases stayed unmatched. CDR3 length: 16 amino acids. Germline assignment: CDR1 MGHRA and CDR2 YSYEKL. DNA of the CDR3: TGCGCCAGCAGCCAAGTGATACAGGGGAGAGGTCAGCCCCAGCATTTT. It is translated as CASSQVIQGRGQPQHF.

The chain links TRBV6-1 to TRBJ1-2; D may be TRBD1 (6 bases). Germline loops: CDR1 MNHNS, CDR2 SASEGT. The CDR3 length is 16 residues. Trimming took off 4 bases at V and 2 bases at J, with 17 bases between the two ends. The CDR3 bases are TGTGCCAGCAGTGCACCAGGGTCACAGGGAAACTATGGCTACACCTTC. Protein: CASSAPGSQGNYGYTF.

The V call is TRBV5-4, the J call TRBJ1-2, with a possible D match to TRBD1 (6 bases). The CDR3 contains 13 residues. The V end lost 3 bases, the J end lost 4 bases, and 10 bases lay between the germline ends. From germline, CDR1 is SGHNT and CDR2 YYREEE (reference sequence). The DNA for the CDR3 is TGTGCCAGCAGCTCCCTGGACAGCTATGGCTACACCTTC. This sequence encodes CASSSLDSYGYTF.

The chain employs TRBV10-3 and TRBJ2-3; possibly TRBD2 for D (6 bases). V lost 7 bases and J lost 2, with 13 bases in between. Germline V gives CDR1 ENHRY, CDR2 SYGVKD. This CDR3 spans 14 amino acids. The CDR3 nucleotides are TGTGCCATCATGACACCGGGGGACACAGATACGCAGTATTTT. The encoded protein is CAIMTPGDTDTQYF.

V gene TRBV4-3 combines with J gene TRBJ1-5; unclear D gene. CDR1 and CDR2 (germline): LGHNA, YSLEER. The germline V and J ends were trimmed by 0 bases and 6 bases, with 15 bases remaining between them. The CDR3 is made up of 16 amino acids. The CDR3 loop is CASSQDRKSSGQPQHF. Written as DNA, the CDR3 is TGCGCCAGCAGCCAAGATAGGAAGTCCTCAGGTCAGCCCCAGCATTTT.

This clone was detected once. The chain has TRBV7-9 and TRBJ2-1, with 9 bases lining up with TRBD2. The germline V gene encodes CDR1 SEHNR and CDR2 FQNEAQ (reference sequence). This CDR3 contains 14 residues. V lost 6 bases, J lost 7 bases, and 7 bases stayed unmatched. CDR3: CASRRSAGGNEQFF. Written as DNA, the CDR3 is TGTGCCAGCAGGCGCTCTGCGGGAGGGAATGAGCAGTTCTTC.

This chain connects TRBV9 to TRBJ2-3, with a possible D match to TRBD2 (5 bases). The V gene's germline CDR1 is SGDLS and CDR2 YYNGEE. V lost 0 bases and J 0 bases, leaving 5 bases between the germline ends. This CDR3 spans 14 amino acids. CDR3 in DNA: TGTGCCAGCAGCGTAGGGACTAGCACAGATACGCAGTATTTT. Its translation is CASSVGTSTDTQYF.

V usage is TRBV4-3 and J usage is TRBJ1-5; 7 bases fit TRBD1. The germline CDR1 and CDR2 sequences are LGHNA and YSLEER. J was trimmed by 5 bases and V by 2 bases; bases with no gene match: 6. CDR3 size: 15 residues. The CDR3 nucleotides read TGCGCCAGCAGCCAAACCGGGACAGCCGATCAGCCCCAGCATTTT. This gives the protein CASSQTGTADQPQHF.

V and J are TRBV30 and TRBJ1-2; 11 bases match TRBD1. Germline V lookup: CDR1 GTSNPN, CDR2 SVGIG (reference sequence). V trimming: 5 bases; J trimming: 4 bases; junction bases outside the gene matches: 0. The CDR3 spans 12 residues. This CDR3 is CAWGTGGYGYTF. The CDR3 DNA reads TGTGCCTGGGGGACAGGGGGCTATGGCTACACCTTC. The full variable domain, its missing parts supplied by reference TRBV30 and TRBJ1-2, is SQTIHQWPATLVQPVGSPLSLECTVEGTSNPNLYWYRQAAGRGLQLLFYSVGIGQISSEVPQNLSASRPQDRQFILSSKKLLLSDSGFYLCAWGTGGYGYTFGSGTRLTVV.

The table lists this clone with a few counts. The chain recombines TRBV7-9 with TRBJ1-1; D might be TRBD1 (6 bases). Trimming stripped 1 base from V and 8 bases from J, with 11 bases between. The CDR3 contains 13 residues. Germline lookup yields CDR1 SEHNR and CDR2 FQNEAQ (reference sequence). The CDR3 DNA follows: TGTGCCAGCAGCTTAGGTAGGGACAAGGAAGCTTTCTTT. This sequence encodes CASSLGRDKEAFF.

This clone was observed a single time. This chain links TRBV15 with TRBJ2-5; 14 nucleotides line up with TRBD2. CDR1 LNHNV and CDR2 YYDKDF come from the germline V gene (reference sequence). The CDR3 consists of 16 residues. Trimming took 5 bases from V and 2 from J; bases not matched to a gene: 4. CDR3 sequence reads: CATSLGTSGGQETQYF. CDR3 DNA: TGTGCCACCAGCCTTGGGACTAGCGGGGGTCAAGAGACCCAGTACTTC.

J is TRBJ2-7 and V is TRBV19; 8 positions match TRBD1. CDR3 size: 13 residues. CDR1 is LNHDA, CDR2 SQIVND, per germline (reference sequence). The ends lost 3 bases at V and 6 bases at J; junction bases unmatched: 4. In DNA, the CDR3 is TGTGCCAGTAGTATGCGGACAGGGAGCGAGCAGTACTTC. Its translation is CASSMRTGSEQYF.

With regard to this clone: This sample includes further DNA sequences coding for the same CDR3. The rearrangement joins TRBV7-9 to TRBJ1-1; TRBD1 might be the D (6 bases). CDR3 length equals 14 residues. The V gene's germline CDR1 is SEHNR and CDR2 FQNEAQ (reference sequence). The V end was cut by 5 bases, the J end by 1 base, with 11 bases between. CDR3 DNA: TGTGCCAGCAGCCTGGGACAATCGAACACTGAAGCTTTCTTT. Translated: CASSLGQSNTEAFF. The variable domain in full, completed from reference TRBV7-9 and TRBJ1-1, reads DTGVSQNPRHKITKRGQNVTFRCDPISEHNRLYWYRQTLGQGPEFLTYFQNEAQLEKSRLLSDRFSAERPKGSFSTLEIQRTEQGDSAMYLCASSLGQSNTEAFFGQGTRLTVV.

This clone was seen only once. The chain recombines TRBV5-8 with TRBJ2-2, with D possibly matching TRBD1 (6 bases). Germline V gives CDR1 SGHTS, CDR2 YDEGEE. This CDR3 spans 14 amino acids. Trimming left V 5 bases short and J 0 bases short, with 8 bases between. CDR3 sequence: CASRRQANTGELFF. CDR3 sequence (DNA): TGTGCCAGCAGACGACAGGCGAACACCGGGGAGCTGTTTTTT.